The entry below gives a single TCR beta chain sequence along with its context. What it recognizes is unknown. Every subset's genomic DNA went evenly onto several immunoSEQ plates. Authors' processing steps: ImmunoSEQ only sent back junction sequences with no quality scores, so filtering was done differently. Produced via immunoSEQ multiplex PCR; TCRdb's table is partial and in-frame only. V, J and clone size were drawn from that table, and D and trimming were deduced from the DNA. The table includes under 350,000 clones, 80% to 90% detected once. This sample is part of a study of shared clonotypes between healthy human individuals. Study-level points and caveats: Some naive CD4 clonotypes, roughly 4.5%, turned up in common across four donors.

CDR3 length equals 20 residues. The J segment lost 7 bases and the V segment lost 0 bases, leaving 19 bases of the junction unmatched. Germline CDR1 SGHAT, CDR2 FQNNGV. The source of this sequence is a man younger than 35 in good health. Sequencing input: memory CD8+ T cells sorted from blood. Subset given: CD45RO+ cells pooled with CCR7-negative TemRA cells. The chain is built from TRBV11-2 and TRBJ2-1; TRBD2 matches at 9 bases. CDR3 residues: CASSLERFFRSASGTNEQFF. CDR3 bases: TGTGCCAGCAGCTTAGAAAGATTTTTTCGGTCGGCTAGCGGGACGAATGAGCAGTTCTTC.